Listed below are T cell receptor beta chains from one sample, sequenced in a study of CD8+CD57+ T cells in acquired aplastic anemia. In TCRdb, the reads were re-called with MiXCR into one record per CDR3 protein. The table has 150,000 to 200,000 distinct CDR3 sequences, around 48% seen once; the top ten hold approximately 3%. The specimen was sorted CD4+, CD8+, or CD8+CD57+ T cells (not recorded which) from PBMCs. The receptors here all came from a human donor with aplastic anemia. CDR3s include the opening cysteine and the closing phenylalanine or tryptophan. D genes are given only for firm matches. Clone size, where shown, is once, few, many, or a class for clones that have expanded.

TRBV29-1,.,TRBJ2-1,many,CSVEDGIVSGNEQFF,TGCAGCGTTGAAGATGGGATCGTAAGTGGGAATGAGCAGTTCTTC
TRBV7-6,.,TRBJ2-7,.,CASSLSQGGIPYEQYF,TGTGCCAGCAGCTTAAGCCAAGGGGGGATACCCTACGAGCAGTACTTC
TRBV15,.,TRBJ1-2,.,CATSREGAIYGYTF,TGTGCCACCAGCAGAGAGGGGGCGATCTATGGCTACACCTTC
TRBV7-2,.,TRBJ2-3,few,CASSGTSPDTQYF,TGTGCCAGCAGCGGTACTAGTCCAGATACGCAGTATTTT
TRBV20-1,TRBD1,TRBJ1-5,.,CSARDRDSYQPQHF,TGCAGTGCTAGAGACCGGGACAGCTATCAGCCCCAGCATTTT
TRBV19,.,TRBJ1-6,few,CASSIVGKGLHF,TGTGCCAGTAGTATAGTAGGCAAAGGGCTCCACTTT
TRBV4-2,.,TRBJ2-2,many,CASSQDGESTGELFF,TGTGCCAGCAGCCAAGATGGGGAGAGCACCGGGGAGCTGTTTTTT
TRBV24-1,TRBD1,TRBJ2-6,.,CATSDLDRGLRTGANVLTF,TGTGCCACCAGTGATTTGGACAGGGGGCTGAGGACTGGGGCCAACGTCCTGACTTTC
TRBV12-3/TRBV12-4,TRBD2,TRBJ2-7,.,CASSETSGRYEQYF,TGTGCCAGCAGTGAGACTAGCGGGAGATACGAGCAGTACTTC
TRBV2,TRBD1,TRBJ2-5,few,CASSPPTGGWETQYF,TGTGCCAGCAGCCCTCCGACAGGGGGCTGGGAGACCCAGTACTTC
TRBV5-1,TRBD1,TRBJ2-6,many,CASSLDAGGSGANVLTF,TGCGCCAGCAGCTTGGATGCAGGGGGATCTGGGGCCAACGTCCTGACTTTC
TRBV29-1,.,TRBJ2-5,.,CSVGTVQETQYF,TGCAGCGTTGGGACAGTACAAGAGACCCAGTACTTC
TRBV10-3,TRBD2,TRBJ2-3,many,CAISAQGLAGKLDTQYF,TGTGCCATCAGCGCCCAAGGACTAGCGGGAAAGTTAGATACGCAGTATTTT
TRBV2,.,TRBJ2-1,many,CASSDITRYNEQFF,TGTGCCAGCAGTGATATTACCCGCTACAATGAGCAGTTCTTC
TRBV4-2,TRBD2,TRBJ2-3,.,CASSQGAGGSTDTQYF,TGTGCCAGCAGCCAAGGTGCGGGGGGCAGCACAGATACGCAGTATTTT
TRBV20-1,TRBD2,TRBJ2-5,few,CSARDPAGRETQYF,TGCAGTGCTAGAGATCCAGCGGGACGGGAGACCCAGTACTTC
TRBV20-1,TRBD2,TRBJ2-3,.,CSASSGVATDTQYF,TGCAGTGCTAGTAGCGGGGTAGCCACAGATACGCAGTATTTT
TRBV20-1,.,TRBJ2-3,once,CSARRGESTDTQYF,TGCAGTGCCAGGAGGGGCGAGAGCACAGATACGCAGTATTTT
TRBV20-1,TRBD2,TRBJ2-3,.,CSARPEGGGVSDTQYF,TGCAGTGCTAGACCTGAGGGCGGGGGGGTCTCAGATACGCAGTATTTT
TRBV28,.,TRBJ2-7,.,CASSLLGAQGLYEQYF,TGTGCCAGCAGTTTATTGGGGGCCCAGGGACTCTACGAGCAGTACTTC
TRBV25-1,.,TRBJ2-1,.,CASRRTESSYNEQFF,TGTGCCAGCCGCCGGACGGAGAGCTCCTACAATGAGCAGTTCTTC
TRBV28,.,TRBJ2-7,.,CASKPLRSAYEQYF,TGTGCCAGCAAGCCTCTCCGGTCAGCCTACGAGCAGTACTTC
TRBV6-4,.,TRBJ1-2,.,CASSSPRTPLRGYTF,TGTGCCAGCAGTTCCCCCAGGACTCCCTTGCGGGGCTACACCTTC
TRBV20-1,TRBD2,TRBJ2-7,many,CSAPRTSGSSYEQYF,TGCAGTGCTCCCCGGACTAGCGGGAGCTCCTACGAGCAGTACTTC
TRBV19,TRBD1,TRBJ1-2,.,CASSGDRGTYGYTF,TGTGCCAGTAGTGGGGACAGGGGGACCTATGGCTACACCTTC
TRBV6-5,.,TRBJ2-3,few,CASSYSRRGRADTQYF,TGTGCCAGCAGTTACTCGAGACGGGGACGGGCAGATACGCAGTATTTT
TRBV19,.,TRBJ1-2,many,CASSIEAGVANYGYTF,TGTGCCAGTAGTATAGAGGCAGGGGTCGCGAACTATGGCTACACCTTC
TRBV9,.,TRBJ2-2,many,CASRKRQGGRNTGELFF,TGTGCCAGCAGAAAAAGACAGGGAGGAAGGAACACCGGGGAGCTGTTTTTT
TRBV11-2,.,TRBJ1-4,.,CASSRSSWRATGEKLFF,TGTGCCAGCAGCCGAAGTTCGTGGAGGGCGACGGGTGAAAAACTGTTTTTT
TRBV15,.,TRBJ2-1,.,CAAGGSSYNEQFF,TGTGCCGCAGGGGGGAGCTCCTACAATGAGCAGTTCTTC
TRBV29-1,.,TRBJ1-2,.,CSVAVGILGYTF,TGCAGCGTTGCGGTGGGGATCTTGGGCTACACCTTC
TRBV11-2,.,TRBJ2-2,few,CASSLRSGANTGELFF,TGTGCCAGCAGCTTAAGGTCCGGGGCGAACACCGGGGAGCTGTTTTTT
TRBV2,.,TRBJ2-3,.,CASVGGKTQYF,TGTGCCAGCGTCGGTGGAAAGACGCAGTATTTT
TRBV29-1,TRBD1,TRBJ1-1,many,CSTIAGTGVTEAFF,TGCAGTACTATTGCCGGGACAGGGGTAACTGAAGCTTTCTTT
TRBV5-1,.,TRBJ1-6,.,CASSTGNSPLHF,TGCGCCAGCTCTACGGGTAATTCACCCCTCCACTTT
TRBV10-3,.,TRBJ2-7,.,CAINFSPAYEQYF,TGTGCCATCAATTTCTCGCCGGCCTACGAGCAGTACTTC
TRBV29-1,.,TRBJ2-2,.,CSVEQVHRELFF,TGCAGCGTTGAGCAGGTCCACAGGGAGCTGTTTTTT
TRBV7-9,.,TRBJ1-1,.,CASSSEADTEAFF,TGTGCCAGCAGCTCAGAGGCCGACACTGAAGCTTTCTTT
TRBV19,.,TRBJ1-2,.,CASSIGGTHYGYTF,TGTGCCAGTAGTATTGGGGGAACCCACTATGGCTACACCTTC
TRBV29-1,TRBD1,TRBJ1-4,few,CSARGTAENEKLFF,TGCAGCGCCCGAGGGACAGCGGAGAATGAAAAACTGTTTTTT
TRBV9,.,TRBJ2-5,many,CASSVALGQETQYF,TGTGCCAGCAGCGTCGCCCTCGGCCAAGAGACCCAGTACTTC
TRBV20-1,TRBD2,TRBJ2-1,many,CSASGGLAGGREQFF,TGCAGTGCTAGTGGTGGACTAGCGGGAGGGAGGGAGCAGTTCTTC
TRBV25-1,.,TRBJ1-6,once,CASSESVGRGSPLHF,TGTGCCAGCAGTGAATCTGTAGGTCGAGGTTCACCCCTCCACTTT
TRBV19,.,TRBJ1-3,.,CASSIEDHWGNTIYF,TGTGCCAGTAGTATAGAAGACCACTGGGGAAACACCATATATTTT
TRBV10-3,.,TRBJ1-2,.,CAISEGPGAPGYTF,TGTGCCATCAGTGAAGGGCCGGGGGCCCCAGGCTACACCTTC
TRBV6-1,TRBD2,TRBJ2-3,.,CASRSSTGGPDTQYF,TGTGCCAGCAGATCTTCAACGGGAGGGCCAGATACGCAGTATTTT
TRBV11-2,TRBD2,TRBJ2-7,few,CASSLTSGVYEQYF,TGTGCCAGCAGCTTGACTAGCGGTGTCTACGAGCAGTACTTC
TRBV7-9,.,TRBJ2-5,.,CASSFRDNQETQYF,TGTGCCAGCAGCTTCCGGGACAACCAAGAGACCCAGTACTTC
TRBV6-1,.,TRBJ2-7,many,CASRGSYEQYF,TGTGCCAGCAGGGGGTCTTACGAGCAGTACTTC
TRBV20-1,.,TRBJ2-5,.,CSARVPGNQETQYF,TGCAGTGCTAGAGTACCGGGGAATCAAGAGACCCAGTACTTC
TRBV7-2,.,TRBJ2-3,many,CASSLAGWTDTQYF,TGTGCCAGCAGCTTAGCGGGATGGACAGATACGCAGTATTTT
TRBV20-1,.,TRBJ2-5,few,CSAREANRQETQYF,TGCAGTGCTAGAGAGGCGAACAGGCAAGAGACCCAGTACTTC
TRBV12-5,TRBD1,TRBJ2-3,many,CASGPGQNTDTQYF,TGTGCTAGTGGGCCGGGACAGAACACAGATACGCAGTATTTT
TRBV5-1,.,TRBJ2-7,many,CASSLDNYSYEQYF,TGCGCCAGCAGCTTGGACAACTACTCCTACGAGCAGTACTTC
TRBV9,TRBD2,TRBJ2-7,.,CASSGGLAATYEQYF,TGTGCCAGCAGCGGGGGACTAGCGGCGACCTACGAGCAGTACTTC